This is a list of T cell receptor beta chains from one sample in a study of cytomegalovirus exposure and HLA in healthy donors. Assay used: immunoSEQ multiplex PCR; TCRdb lists only in-frame clones, some missing. The table includes 150,000 to 200,000 clones, approximately 72% detected once. Sequenced input: PBMCs. These receptors were taken from a human donor in good health. The CDR3 runs from the conserved cysteine through the conserved F or W. A D gene is named only where the DNA matches it firmly. Size is stated for part of the rows, as once, few or many counts, or as a class when the clone is expanded.

D	V	size	J	DNA	CDR3
NA	TRBV7-2	NA	TRBJ1-3	TGTGCCAGCAGCTTAGTCAACTCTGGAAACACCATATATTTT	CASSLVNSGNTIYF
NA	TRBV6-1	NA	TRBJ1-5	TGTGCCAGCAGTGCGGGGTGGGCCGGGCAGCCCCAGCATTTT	CASSAGWAGQPQHF
TRBD1	TRBV7-9	NA	TRBJ1-1	TGTGCCAGCAGCTTAGCGGGGACAGGGGGTGCTTTCTTT	CASSLAGTGGAFF
NA	TRBV29-1	NA	TRBJ2-3	TGCAGCGTTGAACCTCTCGGAGAGGGGGTTAGCACAGATACGCAGTATTTT	CSVEPLGEGVSTDTQYF
NA	TRBV7-6	NA	TRBJ1-6	TGTGCCAGCAGTGCAGAAGATTCACCCCTCCACTTT	CASSAEDSPLHF
TRBD2	TRBV7-2	NA	TRBJ2-7	TGTGCCAGCAGAGTCGGGCGGGGGGGCATCTACGAGCAGTACTTC	CASRVGRGGIYEQYF
TRBD1	TRBV6-1	once	TRBJ1-4	TGTGCCAGCAGTGGACCACAGGGGGCAAGTAATGAAAAACTGTTTTTT	CASSGPQGASNEKLFF
NA	TRBV19	NA	TRBJ1-1	TGTGCCAGTAGTATCTCGGGGAACACTGAAGCTTTCTTT	CASSISGNTEAFF
NA	TRBV19	NA	TRBJ1-5	TGTGCCAGTAGTACGGTTGACATTGGGAATCAGCCCCAGCATTTT	CASSTVDIGNQPQHF
NA	TRBV5-1	few	TRBJ2-7	TGCGCCAGCAAAGACGTCGGGGACGAGCAGTACTTC	CASKDVGDEQYF
TRBD1	TRBV19	NA	TRBJ2-1	TGTGCCAGTACCCCGGACAGGGGGTTCAACAATGAGCAGTTCTTC	CASTPDRGFNNEQFF
NA	TRBV19	NA	TRBJ1-2	TGTGCCAGTAGCCCCCCGAATGCGGCCGGGACTCAAAGCTCCTATGGCTACACCTTC	CASSPPNAAGTQSSYGYTF
TRBD2	TRBV29-1	NA	TRBJ2-1	TGCAGCGCTAGCGGGGGGGCAGGTGAGCAGTTCTTC	CSASGGAGEQFF
TRBD1	TRBV9	few	TRBJ1-5	TGTGCCAGCAGCTCGACAGGGGGCGGGGATCAGCCCCAGCATTTT	CASSSTGGGDQPQHF
TRBD1	TRBV27	NA	TRBJ1-3	TGTGCCAGCAGTACAACGGACAGGACGAACACCATATATTTT	CASSTTDRTNTIYF
NA	TRBV2	NA	TRBJ1-6	TGTGCCAGCAGTGCTAACAGTAATTCACCCCTCCACTTT	CASSANSNSPLHF
TRBD2	TRBV28	NA	TRBJ2-7	TGTGCCAGCAGTTGGGAGGGGCGCGAGCAGTACTTC	CASSWEGREQYF
TRBD1	TRBV9	once	TRBJ2-1	TGTGCCAGCAGCGTAGTTTCGGGACAGGGGGCGATTGAGCAGTTCTTC	CASSVVSGQGAIEQFF